This T cell receptor beta chain was sequenced during a study of cytomegalovirus exposure and HLA in healthy donors. Whole-study results and caveats: Diagnosis of cytomegalovirus status made by the classifier reportedly showed high specificity and sensitivity. In a later analysis, HLA-associated beta chains showed higher expansion and lower generation probabilities than comparable chains. TCR beta chain V- and J-gene trimming was linked, in a later analysis, to a missense variant in DCLRE1C.

Samples came from healthy bone marrow donors. The study ran its PCR with 60 Vbeta and 13 Jbeta primers. Some clones are missing from TCRdb's copy, which holds only in-frame ones; the method was immunoSEQ multiplex PCR. The sample yields approximately 180,000 clones, around nine tenths seen once. Comment on this clone: Its antigen is undetermined.

This CDR3 has 11 amino acids. V lost 7 bases and J 9 bases, leaving 15 bases between the germline ends. The germline CDR1 and CDR2 sequences are SQVTM and ANQGSEA. The receptor comes from a woman between 18 and 30 years old in good health and CMV-seronegative. The chain has TRBV29-1 and TRBJ2-5, with D tentatively TRBD2 (6 bases). Source material: PBMCs. CDR3: CSAGTFRAQYF. The CDR3 DNA follows: TGCAGCGCCGGGACTTTTAGGGCCCAGTACTTC.